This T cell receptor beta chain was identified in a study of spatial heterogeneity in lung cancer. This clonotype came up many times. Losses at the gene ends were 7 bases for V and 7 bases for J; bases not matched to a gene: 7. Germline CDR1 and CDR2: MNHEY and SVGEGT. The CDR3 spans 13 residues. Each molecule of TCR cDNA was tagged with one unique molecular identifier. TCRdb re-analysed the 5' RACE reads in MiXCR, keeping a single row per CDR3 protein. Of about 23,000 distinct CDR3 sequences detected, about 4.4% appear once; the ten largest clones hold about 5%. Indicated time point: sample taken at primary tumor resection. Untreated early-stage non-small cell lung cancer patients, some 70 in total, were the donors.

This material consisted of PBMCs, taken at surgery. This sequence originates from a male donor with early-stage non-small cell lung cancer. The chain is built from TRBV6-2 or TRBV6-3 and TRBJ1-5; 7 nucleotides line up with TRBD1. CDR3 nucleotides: TGTGCCAGCACATCAGGGGGTAGACAGCCCCAGCATTTT. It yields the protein CASTSGGRQPQHF.